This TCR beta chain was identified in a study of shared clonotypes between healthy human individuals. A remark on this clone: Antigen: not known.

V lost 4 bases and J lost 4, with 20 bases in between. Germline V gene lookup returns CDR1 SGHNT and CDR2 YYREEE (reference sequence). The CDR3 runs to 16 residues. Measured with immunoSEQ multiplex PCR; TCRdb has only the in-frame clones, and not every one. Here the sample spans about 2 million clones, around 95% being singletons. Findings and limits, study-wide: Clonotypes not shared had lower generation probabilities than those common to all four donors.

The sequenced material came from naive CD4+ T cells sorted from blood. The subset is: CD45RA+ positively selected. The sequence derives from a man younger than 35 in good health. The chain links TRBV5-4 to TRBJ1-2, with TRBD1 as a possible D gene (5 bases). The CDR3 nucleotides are TGTGCCAGCAGCCCATCTGGGGCAGGGAACACCTATGGCTACACCTTC. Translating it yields CASSPSGAGNTYGYTF. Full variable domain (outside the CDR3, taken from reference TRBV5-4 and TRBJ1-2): ETGVTQSPTHLIKTRGQQVTLRCSSQSGHNTVSWYQQALGQGPQFIFQYYREEENGRGNFPPRFSGLQFPNYSSELNVNALELDDSALYLCASSPSGAGNTYGYTFGSGTRLTVV.